One sample yielded the 17 T cell receptor beta chains listed below, sequenced in a study of cytomegalovirus exposure and HLA in healthy donors. PCR involved 60 Vbeta and 13 Jbeta primers. The assay was immunoSEQ multiplex PCR, and TCRdb's table has in-frame clones only and misses some. The sample records about 190,000 clones, around 75% being singletons. The material sequenced was PBMCs. These receptors came from a woman aged 25 to 39 in good health and CMV-seropositive.

This clone appeared a few times. The chain employs TRBV6-6 and TRBJ2-7; D perhaps matches TRBD2 (6 bases). Germline-derived CDR1 and CDR2 are MNHNY and SVGAGI (reference sequence). V lost 7 bases, J lost 2 bases, and 15 bases lay in between. The CDR3 sequence is 14 residues long. The CDR3 protein is CASKTAGLTYEQYF. The CDR3 bases are TGTGCCAGCAAAACAGCGGGTCTAACCTACGAGCAGTACTTC.

V usage is TRBV27 and J usage is TRBJ2-2, with TRBD1 matching over 11 bases. Germline CDR1 reads MNHEY; CDR2 reads SMNVEV (reference sequence). CDR3 size: 16 residues. V lost 5 bases, J lost 4 bases, and 6 bases stayed unmatched. The CDR3 here is CASSPRTGGGTGELFF. DNA for the CDR3: TGTGCCAGCAGTCCACGGACAGGGGGCGGCACCGGGGAGCTGTTTTTT.

J is TRBJ1-1 and V is TRBV19; D is possibly TRBD1 (6 bases). This CDR3 has 15 amino acids. Trimming stripped 4 bases from V and 4 bases from J, with 16 bases between. Germline lookup yields CDR1 LNHDA and CDR2 SQIVND (reference sequence). CDR3 sequence (DNA): TGTGCCAGTAGTACCTACAGGGCAGCGAGCACTGAAGCTTTCTTT. It yields the protein CASSTYRAASTEAFF.

This clone was picked up a small number of times. J is TRBJ1-1 and V is TRBV6-6, with D hard to call. The length of the CDR3 is 11 residues. The V gene's germline CDR1 is MNHNY and CDR2 SVGAGI (reference sequence). V was clipped by 3 bases and J by 8 bases, with 7 bases between them. CDR3 loop: CASSYMAEAFF. CDR3 nucleotide sequence: TGTGCCAGCAGTTATATGGCCGAAGCTTTCTTT.

The rearrangement uses TRBV4-1 and TRBJ1-2, with a possible D match to TRBD1 (5 bases). The V gene lost 0 bases and the J gene lost 8 bases, with 13 bases spanning the gap. The CDR3 loop spans 14 amino acids. Germline CDR1 reads MGHRA; CDR2 reads YSYEKL. The CDR3: CASSQDRGIVGYTF. The CDR3, as DNA: TGCGCCAGCAGCCAAGATCGGGGGATTGTGGGCTACACCTTC.

This chain uses TRBV10-1 with TRBJ2-1; D possibly corresponds to TRBD2 (6 bases). Trimming removed 0 bases from V and 3 bases from J, with 9 bases in between. The V gene's germline CDR1 is WNHNN and CDR2 SYGVQD (reference sequence). The CDR3 length is 15 residues. CDR3 DNA sequence: TGCGCCAGCAGTGAGTCAGGGACTCTCTACAATGAGCAGTTCTTC. It specifies CASSESGTLYNEQFF.

This rearrangement joins TRBV2 to TRBJ2-7; 7 nucleotides match TRBD1. There are 12 residues in the CDR3. Germline loops: CDR1 SNHLY, CDR2 FYNNEI. V gave up 8 bases and J gave up 3 bases; unmatched junction bases: 4. For the CDR3, the DNA is TGTGCCAGCCGACAGGGTTACTACGAGCAGTACTTC. Translated: CASRQGYYEQYF.

The CDR3 spells CASRPIEGGEQYF. CDR3 coding DNA: TGTGCCAGCAGACCCATTGAAGGAGGCGAGCAGTACTTC. The chain carries TRBV11-2 and TRBJ2-7; the D gene is possibly TRBD2 (5 bases). The ends were cut back, 6 bases at V and 6 bases at J, with 15 bases in the middle. Germline values: CDR1 SGHAT, CDR2 FQNNGV. This CDR3 contains 13 residues.

The genes are TRBV19 and TRBJ2-3; 10 nucleotides line up with TRBD2. This CDR3 spans 15 amino acids. The V and J ends lost 3 bases and 1 base, in that order; junction bases with no gene match: 1. Germline V gene lookup returns CDR1 LNHDA and CDR2 SQIVND (reference sequence). In DNA form, the CDR3 reads TGTGCCAGTAGTATCCTAGCGGGAGGCACAGATACGCAGTATTTT. Translation: CASSILAGGTDTQYF.

This chain links TRBV6-6 with TRBJ2-7; 8 nucleotides match TRBD1. The CDR3 extends over 16 amino acids. CDR1 is MNHNY and CDR2 is SVGAGI in the germline V gene (reference sequence). The trim removed 6 bases at V and 4 bases at J, leaving 14 bases unmatched. The CDR3 here is CASRGSATGDLYEQYF. The CDR3 bases are TGTGCCAGCAGGGGATCGGCGACAGGGGATCTTTACGAGCAGTACTTC.

This clone showed up just a few times. The chain employs TRBV19 and TRBJ2-2; D is unresolved. The germline CDR1 and CDR2 sequences are LNHDA and SQIVND (reference sequence). V was trimmed by 1 base and J by 5 bases, leaving 8 bases between them. The CDR3 totals 14 residues. The CDR3 sequence is CASSIGQTTGELFF. The CDR3 nucleotides read TGTGCCAGTAGTATAGGGCAGACAACCGGGGAGCTGTTTTTT.

The chain recombines TRBV19 with TRBJ1-5; perhaps TRBD1 as D (6 bases). The CDR3 has 14 amino acids. CDR1 and CDR2 (germline): LNHDA, SQIVND (reference sequence). Trimming left V 7 bases short and J 1 base short, with 11 bases between. The CDR3 reads CASTETGSNQPQHF. The CDR3 DNA is TGTGCCAGTACGGAGACAGGCAGCAATCAGCCCCAGCATTTT.

V usage is TRBV29-1 and J usage is TRBJ1-2; D unclear. Germline CDR1 SQVTM, CDR2 ANQGSEA. The CDR3 contains 11 residues. V lost 3 bases, J lost 10 bases, and 12 bases lay in between. The CDR3, as DNA: TGCAGCGTTGATTCGGGAGGGTTCTACACCTTC. Translating it yields CSVDSGGFYTF.

This chain joins TRBV14 and TRBJ1-1; D call uncertain. Germline CDR1 is SGHDN and CDR2 is FVKESK. This CDR3 comprises 16 residues. V was shortened by 0 bases and J by 2 bases, with 13 bases between the two germline ends. The CDR3 is CASSQEEAAINTEAFF. The CDR3, as DNA: TGTGCCAGCAGCCAAGAAGAGGCCGCGATTAACACTGAAGCTTTCTTT.

The gene calls are TRBV5-1 and TRBJ2-7; 10 bases line up with TRBD2. The germline CDR1 and CDR2 sequences are SGHRS and YFSETQ. Trimming at V came to 4 bases and at J to 5 bases, leaving 9 bases not matched to a gene. This CDR3 has 15 amino acids. This CDR3 reads CASSLWTSGRDEQYF. In nucleotides, the CDR3 is TGCGCCAGCAGCCTGTGGACTAGCGGAAGAGACGAGCAGTACTTC.

V is TRBV19 and J is TRBJ1-1; 8 nucleotides agree with TRBD1. V was pared by 9 bases and J by 3 bases, with 9 bases of the junction left unmatched. From germline, CDR1 is LNHDA and CDR2 SQIVND (reference sequence). The CDR3 has 14 amino acids. The CDR3 protein is CASKLGQGDTEAFF. The CDR3 nucleotides are TGTGCCAGCAAGCTAGGACAGGGAGACACTGAAGCTTTCTTT.

The V and J genes are TRBV18 and TRBJ1-3, with a tentative D call TRBD1 (6 bases). The germline V gene has CDR1 KGHSH and CDR2 LQKENI. The CDR3 runs to 15 residues. V lost 3 bases and J 5 bases, leaving 14 bases between the germline ends. The DNA for the CDR3 is TGTGCCAGCTCACCGGGACAAAATGCTAGAAACACCATATATTTT. Translation gives CASSPGQNARNTIYF.